The 14 T cell receptor beta chains below were found in one sample sequenced in a study of T cells after yellow fever vaccination. TCRdb passed the 5' RACE reads through MiXCR, listing each CDR3 protein once. Here the sample spans under 50,000 distinct CDR3 sequences, approximately 6.3% being singletons. This material consisted of PBMCs, either bulk or a sorted T-cell subset (CD4+, CD8+, memory, or dextramer-sorted; not recorded which), taken 45 days after the yellow fever booster vaccination. These receptors were taken from a man aged 30 to 39 who received the YFV17D yellow fever vaccine.

This clonotype has a handful of counts. This chain uses TRBV6-2 or TRBV6-3 with TRBJ2-1, with D perhaps TRBD1 or TRBD2 (5 bases each). This CDR3 contains 17 residues. Between the trimmed V and J ends, which lost 2 bases and 0 bases, there was a span of 14 bases. The germline V gene encodes CDR1 MNHEY and CDR2 SVGEGT. The DNA for the CDR3 is TGTGCCAGCAGTTACACTGTCGGGGCAAGCTCCTACAATGAGCAGTTCTTC. Its protein is CASSYTVGASSYNEQFF.

The chain combines TRBV29-1 with TRBJ1-3; TRBD1 might be the D (6 bases). Germline V lookup: CDR1 SQVTM, CDR2 ANQGSEA. Trimming pared 6 bases from V and 4 bases from J, leaving 13 bases between. This CDR3 is 13 amino acids long. In DNA form, the CDR3 reads TGCAGCGTGTACAAAGGACAGGGAAACACCATATATTTT. Encoded protein: CSVYKGQGNTIYF.

The J gene is TRBJ2-7, the V gene TRBV28; TRBD1 matches 9 bases. Germline CDR1 MDHEN, CDR2 SYDVKM. The CDR3 runs 15 residues. V shed 7 bases and J 0 bases; nucleotides not matched to a gene: 7. The CDR3 loop is CASIPGQGYSYEQYF. The CDR3 DNA reads TGTGCCAGCATCCCGGGACAGGGCTACTCCTACGAGCAGTACTTC.

This clonotype was counted ten times or more. This chain links TRBV29-1 with TRBJ2-5; no clear D. CDR3 size: 14 residues. The V end lost 4 bases, the J end lost 1 base, and 13 bases lay between the germline ends. The germline V gene has CDR1 SQVTM and CDR2 ANQGSEA. CDR3 coding DNA: TGCAGCGTTGCCAGATATGACACCCAAGAGACCCAGTACTTC. It translates to CSVARYDTQETQYF. The complete variable domain, with remaining parts taken from reference TRBV29-1 and TRBJ2-5, reads SAVISQKPSRDICQRGTSLTIQCQVDSQVTMMFWYRQQPGQSLTLIATANQGSEATYESGFVIDKFPISRPNLTFSTLTVSNMSPEDSSIYLCSVARYDTQETQYFGPGTRLLVL.

The chain couples TRBV7-2 to TRBJ1-2, with D tentatively TRBD1 (5 bases). The CDR3 has 14 amino acids. Germline values: CDR1 SGHTA, CDR2 FQGNSA. With 3 bases removed from V and 0 bases from J, the gap between germline ends came to 8 bases. The CDR3 region is CASSFGGSNYGYTF. In DNA form, the CDR3 reads TGTGCCAGCAGCTTCGGGGGATCTAACTATGGCTACACCTTC.

By share of the sample, this clonotype is medium-sized. The gene calls are TRBV7-2 and TRBJ2-3, with 9 bases lining up with TRBD1. The trim removed 3 bases at V and 5 bases at J, leaving 9 bases unmatched. The CDR3 is made up of 16 amino acids. Per germline, CDR1 SGHTA and CDR2 FQGNSA. The CDR3 spells CASSFKGTGKGDTQYF. In DNA form, the CDR3 reads TGTGCCAGCAGCTTCAAAGGGACAGGGAAGGGAGATACGCAGTATTTT.

This clonotype has ten or more counts. This rearrangement joins TRBV5-5 to TRBJ1-1; the D gene is possibly TRBD1 (6 bases). Germline V gene lookup returns CDR1 SGHKS and CDR2 YYEKEE (reference sequence). Trimming pared 4 bases from V and 11 bases from J, leaving 18 bases between. The CDR3 covers 13 residues. CDR3 in amino acids: CASSNSGAVRAFF. The DNA for the CDR3 is TGTGCCAGCAGCAATTCAGGGGCTGTACGGGCTTTCTTT.

With respect to this clonotype: A much larger clone is a single base away; this may be a read error. The CDR3: CSATQMGRSGKEAGELFF. For the CDR3, the DNA is TGCAGTGCTACCCAAATGGGGAGAAGCGGGAAAGAAGCCGGGGAGCTGTTTTTT. The chain employs TRBV20-1 and TRBJ2-2; 7 nucleotides match TRBD2. The junction had 20 bases not matched to a gene; V was cut back by 4 bases and J by 6 bases. Per germline, CDR1 DFQATT and CDR2 SNEGSKA (reference sequence). The length of the CDR3 is 18 residues.

To note about this clonotype: This may be a read error, as it is one base from a much larger clone. The V call is TRBV11-2, the J call TRBJ2-1; a possible D gene is TRBD1 (6 bases). The CDR3 spans 13 residues. The germline V gene encodes CDR1 SGHAT and CDR2 FQNNGV. Trimming removed 4 bases from V and 10 bases from J, with 14 bases in between. The CDR3: CASSSDRNTEQFF. The CDR3, as DNA: TGTGCCAGCAGCTCCGACAGGAACACGGAGCAGTTCTTC.

This chain connects TRBV4-2 to TRBJ2-7, with no clear D. This CDR3 has 13 amino acids. V lost 1 base and J lost 0, with 4 bases in between. CDR1 LGHNA and CDR2 YNFKEQ come from the germline V gene. The CDR3 loop reads CASSQGNSYEQYF. The CDR3 bases are TGTGCCAGCAGCCAAGGGAACTCCTACGAGCAGTACTTC.

This clonotype was seen a handful of times. V is TRBV19 and J is TRBJ2-6; D is possibly TRBD2 (6 bases). CDR1 and CDR2 from the germline V gene are LNHDA and SQIVND (reference sequence). Trimming left V 6 bases short and J 4 bases short, with 16 bases between. The CDR3 runs to 16 residues. CDR3 loop: CASRATGGSGANVLTF. In nucleotides, the CDR3 is TGTGCCAGTAGGGCAACTGGGGGGTCCGGGGCCAACGTCCTGACTTTC.

This clonotype has a count of ten or more. The V call is TRBV12-3 or TRBV12-4, the J call TRBJ1-5; possibly TRBD1 for D (5 bases). Trimming left V 5 bases short and J 8 bases short, with 10 bases between. The CDR3 runs to 12 residues. The CDR3: CASSRIREPQHF. The CDR3 DNA sequence: TGTGCCAGCAGTAGAATCAGGGAGCCCCAGCATTTT.

This clonotype has just one count. This chain links TRBV4-3 with TRBJ2-1; D might be TRBD2 (7 bases). Germline lookup yields CDR1 LGHNA and CDR2 YSLEER. V lost 0 bases and J lost 8, with 11 bases in between. CDR3 length equals 14 residues. The CDR3 region has the DNA TGCGCCAGCAGCCAAGATCGGGGGGCCCATGAGCAGTTCTTC. It specifies CASSQDRGAHEQFF.

At least ten counts were recorded for this clonotype. The chain couples TRBV20-1 to TRBJ2-7, with 7 bases that match TRBD2. After removal of 1 base from V and 5 bases from J, the junction contained 5 bases not matched to a gene. The CDR3 runs 13 residues. CDR1 DFQATT and CDR2 SNEGSKA come from the germline V gene (reference sequence). CDR3 sequence reads: CSARGQTSHEQYF. The CDR3 nucleotides read TGCAGTGCTAGAGGCCAGACTAGCCACGAGCAGTACTTC.